The T cell receptor beta chain under discussion was sequenced for a study of blood T cell repertoires in COVID-19. Study in general: Donors in the United States, Italy and Spain gave samples during acute or convalescent COVID-19. In each case, the material was cDNA or gDNA derived from T cells, B-cell-depleted T cells, or PBMCs.

This CDR3 is built from 15 residues. Germline CDR1 and CDR2: SGDLS and YYNGEE. The trim removed 2 bases at V and 6 bases at J, leaving 7 bases unmatched. In the original analysis: Reference gene primer amplification gave estimated nucleated cell counts. This table comes from immunoSEQ multiplex PCR, and its TCRdb copy is limited to in-frame clones, with some not included. That table furnishes V, J and clone size, whereas the DNA furnished D and trimming. The sample lists 70,000 to 75,000 clones, 88% occurring once. This clonotype was sampled from a human donor in a cohort sampled during active COVID-19. This chain uses TRBV9 with TRBJ2-7, with 11 bases matching TRBD1. The sequencing input was peripheral blood. The CDR3 loop is CASSVGQGAISEQYF. CDR3 DNA sequence: TGTGCCAGCAGCGTCGGACAGGGGGCGATCTCCGAGCAGTACTTC.